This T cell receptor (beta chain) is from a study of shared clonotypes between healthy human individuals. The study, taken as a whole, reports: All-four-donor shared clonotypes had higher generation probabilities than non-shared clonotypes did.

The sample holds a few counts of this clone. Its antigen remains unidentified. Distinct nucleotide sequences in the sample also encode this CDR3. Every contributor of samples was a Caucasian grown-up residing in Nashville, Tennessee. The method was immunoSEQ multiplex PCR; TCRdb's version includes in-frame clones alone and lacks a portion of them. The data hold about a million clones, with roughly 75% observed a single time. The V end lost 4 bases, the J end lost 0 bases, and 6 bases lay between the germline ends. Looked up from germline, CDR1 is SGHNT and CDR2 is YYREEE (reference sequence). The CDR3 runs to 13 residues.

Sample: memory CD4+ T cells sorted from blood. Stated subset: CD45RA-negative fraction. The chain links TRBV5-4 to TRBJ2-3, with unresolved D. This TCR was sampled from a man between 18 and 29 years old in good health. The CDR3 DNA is TGTGCCAGCAGCCCGACTAGCACAGATACGCAGTATTTT. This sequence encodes CASSPTSTDTQYF.